The rows below give T cell receptor beta chains drawn from one sample of a study of T cell responses to AZD1222 COVID-19 vaccine. Sequenced by immunoSEQ multiplex PCR; TCRdb stores in-frame clones only, minus some. The sample has fewer than 85,000 clones, 89% seen once. The sample was peripheral blood, taken 28 days after the second AZD1222 dose. These receptor sequences come from an adult who received the AZD1222 COVID-19 vaccine. The CDR3 runs from the conserved cysteine through the conserved F or W. Fields, in order: J gene, V gene, clone size, D gene, CDR3 DNA, CDR3 protein. A D gene is named only where the DNA matches it firmly. Clone size is shown for a subset of rows, as once, few, many or a class of expanded clone.

>TRBJ2-7|TRBV4-2|NA|TRBD2
TGTGCCAGCAGCCAATTAGCGGGGGGGCAGGTGGAGCAGTACTTC
CASSQLAGGQVEQYF
>TRBJ1-3|TRBV18|NA|NA
TGTGCCAGCTCACCGTCCGGGACGGCAAGCTCTGGAAACACCATATATTTT
CASSPSGTASSGNTIYF
>TRBJ1-2|TRBV7-8|NA|NA
TGTGCCAGCAGCCCGGAACCGAATGGCTACACCTTC
CASSPEPNGYTF
>TRBJ2-2|TRBV19|NA|NA
TGTGCCAGTAAGCCCGGGCCTACCACCGGGGAGCTGTTTTTT
CASKPGPTTGELFF
>TRBJ2-3|TRBV9|NA|TRBD2
TGTGCCAGCAGCGTGAGACTAGCGGGGGGCACAGATACGCAGTATTTT
CASSVRLAGGTDTQYF
>TRBJ2-4|TRBV7-9|NA|NA
TGTGCCAGCAGCCCCCACAGGGCTGCGGGGGACATTCAGTACTTC
CASSPHRAAGDIQYF
>TRBJ2-7|TRBV15|NA|NA
TGTGCCACCAGCGAGAGACAGGTCTCATCCTACGAGCAGTACTTC
CATSERQVSSYEQYF
>TRBJ1-4|TRBV6-2/TRBV6-3|NA|NA
TGTGCCAGCAGTTCCCAAACCGGGGGTTTGGGGAATGAAAAACTGTTTTTT
CASSSQTGGLGNEKLFF
>TRBJ2-4|TRBV11-2|NA|NA
TGTGCCAGCAGCTTAGCGGGGAACTATCCTGAATCCATTCAGTACTTC
CASSLAGNYPESIQYF
>TRBJ1-1|TRBV6-5|NA|NA
TGTGCCAGCAGTTACACAGGGAGTATGAACACTGAAGCTTTCTTT
CASSYTGSMNTEAFF
>TRBJ2-5|TRBV18|NA|NA
TGTGCCAGCTCCCCGCCAGGGTTCGAGACCCAGTACTTC
CASSPPGFETQYF
>TRBJ1-1|TRBV29-1|NA|TRBD1
TGCAGCGTTGCCATAGCAGGGGGAAACACTGAAGCTTTCTTT
CSVAIAGGNTEAFF
>TRBJ2-1|TRBV29-1|NA|TRBD2
TGCAGCGTTGAAGCACGACTAGCGGGATTCTACAATGAGCAGTTCTTC
CSVEARLAGFYNEQFF
>TRBJ2-7|TRBV28|NA|TRBD1
TGTGCCACCGGACAGGCCTACGAGCAGTACTTC
CATGQAYEQYF
>TRBJ2-7|TRBV19|NA|NA
TGTGCCAGTAGTATAGGGGGAAACGAGCAGTACTTC
CASSIGGNEQYF
>TRBJ1-2|TRBV9|NA|TRBD1
TGTGCCAGCAGCGTGGACGACAGGGGGCTTGGCTACACCTTC
CASSVDDRGLGYTF
>TRBJ1-1|TRBV6-9|once|NA
TGTGCCAGCAGTTACGACCCGGCGGTGTACACTGAAGCTTTCTTT
CASSYDPAVYTEAFF
>TRBJ2-1|TRBV5-1|NA|TRBD2
TGCGCCAGCAGCCCGTCTCTAGCGGGAGACACCGCCTACAATGAGCAGTTCTTC
CASSPSLAGDTAYNEQFF
>TRBJ1-2|TRBV7-8|NA|NA
TGTGCCAGCAGCGCCGGGGTTTACTATGGCTACACCTTC
CASSAGVYYGYTF
>TRBJ1-2|TRBV27|once|TRBD1
TGTGCCAGCAGTCCCTGGACAGGGATCAATGGCTACACCTTC
CASSPWTGINGYTF
>TRBJ2-2|TRBV7-9|NA|NA
TGTGCCAGCAGCTTGCAGGGTCCCCCTCGAACGAACACCGGGGAGCTGTTTTTT
CASSLQGPPRTNTGELFF
>TRBJ2-7|TRBV27|few|NA
TGTGCCAGCAGTTTCCAGGGTTCCTACGAGCAGTACTTC
CASSFQGSYEQYF
>TRBJ1-1|TRBV3-1/TRBV3-2|NA|TRBD1
TGTGCCAGCAGCCCTGGACAGGGGGGGACTGAAGCTTTCTTT
CASSPGQGGTEAFF
>TRBJ2-5|TRBV12-3/TRBV12-4|NA|TRBD1
TGTGCCAGTGCCAGGGGGACAAAAGAGACCCAGTACTTC
CASARGTKETQYF
>TRBJ2-5|TRBV19|NA|NA
TGTGCCAGTAGTAGGGGACGGCTCCAAGAGACCCAGTACTTC
CASSRGRLQETQYF
>TRBJ2-7|TRBV19|NA|NA
TGTGCCAGTAGTGTGGGGCTTCGAGGGGAGCAGTACTTC
CASSVGLRGEQYF
>TRBJ2-6|TRBV6-2/TRBV6-3|NA|NA
TGTGCCAGCAGTTATCAGAGGGGGGGAGGAGGGTCCTCTGGGGCCAACGTCCTGACTTTC
CASSYQRGGGGSSGANVLTF
>TRBJ2-1|TRBV9|NA|NA
TGTGCCAGCAGCGTAGTAGGGGGGACCTACAATGAGCAGTTCTTC
CASSVVGGTYNEQFF
>TRBJ2-7|TRBV4-3|NA|TRBD1
TGCGCCAGCAGCCCCCGACAGGGGCCCTACGAGCAGTACTTC
CASSPRQGPYEQYF
>TRBJ1-1|TRBV19|NA|NA
TGTGCCAGTAGTATAGGGGGTTGGGACACTGAAGCTTTCTTT
CASSIGGWDTEAFF
>TRBJ1-5|TRBV30|NA|NA
TGTGCCTGGAGTGTAATCCTGGGGGATCAGCCCCAGCATTTT
CAWSVILGDQPQHF
>TRBJ1-2|TRBV2|NA|NA
TGTGCCAGCAGTAGTTCTGTCCCCTCGGATGGCTACACCTTC
CASSSSVPSDGYTF
>TRBJ1-3|TRBV11-1|NA|NA
TGTGCCAGCAGCTTAGCCCGTCGACCATTTGGAAACACCATATATTTT
CASSLARRPFGNTIYF
>TRBJ1-4|TRBV6-5|NA|NA
TGTGCCAGCAGTTACTCCGGAGGAGGGAGCGAAAAACTGTTTTTT
CASSYSGGGSEKLFF
>TRBJ1-4|TRBV7-2|few|NA
TGTGCCAGCAGCTTCACGGAGGCTAATGAAAAACTGTTTTTT
CASSFTEANEKLFF
>TRBJ1-6|TRBV6-5|NA|TRBD1
TGTGCCAGTTTGGACAGGGCGGGCTCACCCCTCCACTTT
CASLDRAGSPLHF
>TRBJ1-2|TRBV6-5|NA|NA
TGTGCCAGCACCCCCACCAAACGGGGCTATGGCTACACCTTC
CASTPTKRGYGYTF
>TRBJ2-1|TRBV19|NA|NA
TGTGCCAGTAGTAGCACGACCTACAATGAGCAGTTCTTC
CASSSTTYNEQFF
>TRBJ2-1|TRBV29-1|NA|NA
TGCAGCGTTGAGCGGAGTTATGAGCAGTTCTTC
CSVERSYEQFF
>TRBJ1-1|TRBV4-1|NA|NA
TGCGCCAGCAGCAAGGGACAACTGAACACTGAAGCTTTCTTT
CASSKGQLNTEAFF
>TRBJ2-4|TRBV11-3|NA|TRBD1
TGTGCCAGCAGCCCCCGGACAGGAGTTATTCAGTACTTC
CASSPRTGVIQYF
>TRBJ2-1|TRBV6-5|NA|NA
TGTGCCAGCAGTTATCTGGGGTCCTCCTACAATGAGCAGTTCTTC
CASSYLGSSYNEQFF
>TRBJ2-7|TRBV5-1|once|NA
TGCGCCAGCAGCTTGTCGGGCCTCTACGAGCAGTACTTC
CASSLSGLYEQYF
>TRBJ1-1|TRBV7-9|NA|NA
TGTGCCAGCAGCCCGGGACTAAACACTGAAGCTTTCTTT
CASSPGLNTEAFF
>TRBJ2-2|TRBV6-5|NA|NA
TGTGCCAGCTTAACCCTCTCCGGGGAGCTGTTTTTT
CASLTLSGELFF
>TRBJ2-3|TRBV9|NA|NA
TGTGCCAGCAGCTCACTAGGGGCTACCACAGATACGCAGTATTTT
CASSSLGATTDTQYF
>TRBJ2-1|TRBV27|NA|TRBD2
TGTGCCAGCAGTGTGGCGGGAGCTTACAATGAGCAGTTCTTC
CASSVAGAYNEQFF
>TRBJ1-2|TRBV6-5|NA|NA
TGTGCCGTCTCAGGGAGTAACTATGGCTACACCTTC
CAVSGSNYGYTF
>TRBJ2-7|TRBV4-2|NA|NA
TGTGCCAGCAGCCAAGTCCAGGGGGGCCTTTCCTACGAGCAGTACTTC
CASSQVQGGLSYEQYF
>TRBJ2-1|TRBV11-3|NA|NA
TGTGCCAGCAGCTTAAATCAGCAGGGAAGCGATGAGCAGTTCTTC
CASSLNQQGSDEQFF
>TRBJ1-2|TRBV5-1|once|NA
TGCGCCAGCAGCCCGGAGACCCGCTATGGCTACACCTTC
CASSPETRYGYTF
>TRBJ2-3|TRBV28|NA|NA
TGTGCCAGCAGAGTGGGGGGGCTAAGCGCAGATACGCAGTATTTT
CASRVGGLSADTQYF
>TRBJ1-6|TRBV5-4|NA|TRBD1
TGTGCCAGCAGCCTTACAGGGGGCGACTCACCCCTCCACTTT
CASSLTGGDSPLHF
>TRBJ1-5|TRBV19|few|NA
TGTGCCAGCAGCAGTGGGGATAATCAGCCCCAGCATTTT
CASSSGDNQPQHF
>TRBJ1-2|TRBV18|NA|NA
TGTGCCAGCTCACCAAAGGCAGAAGTACACTATGGCTACACCTTC
CASSPKAEVHYGYTF
>TRBJ1-4|TRBV18|NA|NA
TGTGCCACCAACCCGGGCGCAACTAATGAAAAACTGTTTTTT
CATNPGATNEKLFF